A selection of T cell receptor beta chains follows, all from one sample in a study of Graves' ophthalmopathy and Graves' hyperthyroidism. TCRdb itself ran the multiplex PCR reads through MiXCR, one entry per CDR3 protein. The data show around 1.1 million distinct CDR3 sequences, about two fifths seen once. The sequencing sample was made of peripheral blood or thyroid tissue (not recorded which). The receptors come from an adult man with Graves' hyperthyroidism. Each CDR3 is given without its conserved first and last residue. Each record gives: V gene, CDR3 protein.

TRBV6-2/TRBV6-3,ASSYRGTGAYEQY
TRBV2,ASSEEDDEQY
TRBV10-2,ASSEVTEGGGFEAF
TRBV10-3,AIDSAGGAGYT
TRBV12-3/TRBV12-4,ASSYVVWEQY
TRBV25-1,ASSPADIQETQY
TRBV27,ASSLRVATNEKLF
TRBV24-1,ATSDPGREDYGYT
TRBV18,ASSLSGTGYQETQY
TRBV11-2,ASSRGGDRAPYEQY
TRBV14,ASSDYYEQY
TRBV20-1,SARFLGGPNTEAF
TRBV5-1,ASSLAEFQETQY
TRBV28,ASSLAGVLHEQY
TRBV5-1,ASSWEGAQGYT
TRBV12-3/TRBV12-4,AGSIGREQY